A selection of T cell receptor beta chains follows, all from one sample in a study of immune heterogeneity within non-small cell lung tumors. TCRdb passed the multiplex PCR reads through MiXCR, listing each CDR3 protein once. The sample comprises some 30,000 distinct CDR3 sequences, less than 35% of which are singletons, and about 4% rests with the top ten. Sequencing used lung tumor tissue. These TCRs come from a man aged 40-49 years with non-small cell lung cancer. Both conserved end residues are part of each CDR3. Each record gives: D gene, clone size, V gene, J gene, CDR3 protein, CDR3 DNA. D genes are given only for firm matches. Not all rows give a size; the values are once, few, many and, for expanded clones, a class.

d_gene: TRBD1
abundance: .
v_gene: TRBV7-8
j_gene: TRBJ2-4
CDR3aa: CASSFPGQGSYF
CDR3nt: TGTGCCAGCAGCTTTCCGGGACAGGGTTCGTACTTC

d_gene: TRBD1
abundance: many
v_gene: TRBV5-1
j_gene: TRBJ1-6
CDR3aa: CASSSPGQNSPLHF
CDR3nt: TGCGCCAGCAGCTCACCGGGACAGAATTCACCCCTCCACTTT

d_gene: .
abundance: .
v_gene: TRBV24-1
j_gene: TRBJ2-4
CDR3aa: CATSSLGIQYF
CDR3nt: TGTGCCACCAGTTCTCTGGGCATTCAGTACTTC

d_gene: TRBD1
abundance: few
v_gene: TRBV20-1
j_gene: TRBJ1-2
CDR3aa: CSARGPQGDGYTF
CDR3nt: TGCAGTGCTAGAGGCCCACAGGGGGACGGCTACACCTTC

d_gene: TRBD2
abundance: .
v_gene: TRBV11-2
j_gene: TRBJ2-2
CDR3aa: CASSPSGRAFTGELFF
CDR3nt: TGTGCCAGCAGCCCTAGCGGGAGGGCCTTCACCGGGGAGCTGTTTTTT

d_gene: TRBD1
abundance: .
v_gene: TRBV30
j_gene: TRBJ1-2
CDR3aa: CAWRLSGTGNSGYGYTF
CDR3nt: TGTGCCTGGAGACTGAGCGGGACAGGGAATAGTGGCTATGGCTACACCTTC

d_gene: TRBD1
abundance: few
v_gene: TRBV7-9
j_gene: TRBJ1-3
CDR3aa: CASSIQQGLSGNTIYF
CDR3nt: TGTGCCAGCAGCATTCAACAGGGGCTCTCTGGAAACACCATATATTTT

d_gene: .
abundance: .
v_gene: TRBV4-1
j_gene: TRBJ1-3
CDR3aa: CASSQERRALSGNTIYF
CDR3nt: TGCGCCAGCAGCCAAGAACGACGAGCTCTCTCTGGAAACACCATATATTTT

d_gene: .
abundance: .
v_gene: TRBV4-1
j_gene: TRBJ1-1
CDR3aa: CASSQDQGIVNTEAFF
CDR3nt: TGCGCCAGCAGCCAAGATCAAGGGATAGTGAACACTGAAGCTTTCTTT

d_gene: .
abundance: many
v_gene: TRBV11-3
j_gene: TRBJ2-7
CDR3aa: CASSLGRQVYEQYF
CDR3nt: TGTGCCAGCAGCTTAGGGCGACAAGTCTACGAGCAGTACTTC

d_gene: TRBD1
abundance: many
v_gene: TRBV28
j_gene: TRBJ2-3
CDR3aa: CASRRQGTDTQYF
CDR3nt: TGTGCCAGCCGTAGACAGGGAACAGATACGCAGTATTTT

d_gene: TRBD2
abundance: few
v_gene: TRBV10-3
j_gene: TRBJ2-7
CDR3aa: CAIKLAGGPYEQYF
CDR3nt: TGTGCCATCAAGCTAGCGGGAGGGCCCTACGAGCAGTACTTC

d_gene: .
abundance: .
v_gene: TRBV4-1
j_gene: TRBJ1-1
CDR3aa: CASSQTFQEKNTEASF
CDR3nt: TGCGCCAGCAGCCAAACGTTTCAGGAGAAGAACACTGAAGCTTCCTTT

d_gene: TRBD2
abundance: .
v_gene: TRBV4-1
j_gene: TRBJ2-1
CDR3aa: CASTPTSGVTYNEQFF
CDR3nt: TGCGCCAGCACCCCGACTAGCGGGGTTACCTACAATGAGCAGTTCTTC

d_gene: .
abundance: many
v_gene: TRBV6-1
j_gene: TRBJ1-2
CDR3aa: CASSGASNYGYTF
CDR3nt: TGTGCCAGCAGTGGGGCTTCTAACTATGGCTACACCTTC

d_gene: .
abundance: .
v_gene: TRBV24-1
j_gene: TRBJ2-3
CDR3aa: CATSDVPRLGELTDTQYF
CDR3nt: TGTGCCACCAGTGATGTACCTCGACTGGGCGAACTCACAGATACGCAGTATTTT

d_gene: TRBD1
abundance: .
v_gene: TRBV12-3/TRBV12-4
j_gene: TRBJ2-1
CDR3aa: CASSFASDRDNEQFF
CDR3nt: TGTGCCAGCAGTTTTGCATCGGACAGGGACAATGAGCAGTTCTTC

d_gene: TRBD1
abundance: few
v_gene: TRBV12-3/TRBV12-4
j_gene: TRBJ1-1
CDR3aa: CASSLRGGGTEAFF
CDR3nt: TGTGCCAGCAGTTTGAGAGGGGGCGGCACTGAAGCTTTCTTT

d_gene: TRBD1
abundance: medium-sized
v_gene: TRBV5-8
j_gene: TRBJ1-5
CDR3aa: CASSRTGARQPQHF
CDR3nt: TGTGCCAGCAGCCGTACAGGGGCGAGGCAGCCCCAGCATTTT

d_gene: .
abundance: many
v_gene: TRBV12-3/TRBV12-4
j_gene: TRBJ2-7
CDR3aa: CASSFGRSSVVSHEQYF
CDR3nt: TGTGCCAGCAGTTTTGGCCGATCTAGCGTGGTTTCCCACGAGCAGTACTTC

d_gene: TRBD1
abundance: .
v_gene: TRBV12-3/TRBV12-4
j_gene: TRBJ1-5
CDR3aa: CASSIGTGGVYSNQPQHF
CDR3nt: TGTGCCAGCAGCATCGGGACAGGGGGCGTCTATAGCAATCAGCCCCAGCATTTT

d_gene: .
abundance: many
v_gene: TRBV6-1
j_gene: TRBJ2-7
CDR3aa: CASRLRVTSYEQYF
CDR3nt: TGTGCCAGCCGACTCCGGGTCACCTCGTACGAGCAGTACTTC

d_gene: .
abundance: many
v_gene: TRBV11-2
j_gene: TRBJ2-3
CDR3aa: CASSFAPYSTDTQYF
CDR3nt: TGTGCCAGCAGCTTTGCCCCGTATAGCACAGATACGCAGTATTTT

d_gene: .
abundance: many
v_gene: TRBV11-3
j_gene: TRBJ1-4
CDR3aa: CASSLMEGHEKLFF
CDR3nt: TGTGCCAGCAGCTTAATGGAGGGTCACGAAAAACTGTTTTTT

d_gene: .
abundance: medium-sized
v_gene: TRBV24-1
j_gene: TRBJ2-1
CDR3aa: CATRGQKYNEQFF
CDR3nt: TGTGCCACCAGGGGACAAAAATACAATGAGCAGTTCTTC

d_gene: TRBD1
abundance: .
v_gene: TRBV3-1
j_gene: TRBJ2-5
CDR3aa: CASSQGVDRPQETQYF
CDR3nt: TGTGCCAGCAGCCAGGGGGTGGACAGGCCCCAAGAGACCCAGTACTTC

d_gene: .
abundance: .
v_gene: TRBV5-5
j_gene: TRBJ2-5
CDR3aa: CASSVASRGGMTQYF
CDR3nt: TGTGCCAGCAGCGTAGCGTCCAGGGGCGGGATGACCCAGTACTTC

d_gene: TRBD1
abundance: many
v_gene: TRBV11-3
j_gene: TRBJ2-7
CDR3aa: CASSDRVGYEQYF
CDR3nt: TGTGCCAGCAGCGACAGGGTGGGGTACGAGCAGTACTTC

d_gene: TRBD2
abundance: .
v_gene: TRBV7-6
j_gene: TRBJ2-3
CDR3aa: CASSSRGGREADTQYF
CDR3nt: TGTGCCAGCAGCTCGAGGGGAGGGCGGGAGGCAGATACGCAGTATTTT

d_gene: TRBD1
abundance: .
v_gene: TRBV5-5
j_gene: TRBJ1-1
CDR3aa: CASSSGTGGMGFF
CDR3nt: TGTGCCAGCAGTTCCGGGACAGGGGGTATGGGTTTCTTT

d_gene: TRBD1
abundance: few
v_gene: TRBV12-5
j_gene: TRBJ2-1
CDR3aa: CASGSKPPGQDHNEQFF
CDR3nt: TGTGCTAGTGGTTCAAAGCCTCCGGGACAGGACCACAATGAGCAGTTCTTC

d_gene: TRBD1
abundance: .
v_gene: TRBV30
j_gene: TRBJ1-4
CDR3aa: CAWTDRTNEKLFF
CDR3nt: TGTGCCTGGACGGACAGGACTAATGAAAAACTGTTTTTT

d_gene: TRBD1
abundance: few
v_gene: TRBV5-1
j_gene: TRBJ1-3
CDR3aa: CASSERTGGGNTIYF
CDR3nt: TGCGCCAGCAGCGAGAGGACAGGGGGCGGAAACACCATATATTTT

d_gene: TRBD1
abundance: .
v_gene: TRBV9
j_gene: TRBJ1-3
CDR3aa: CASSATTGGASGNTIYF
CDR3nt: TGTGCCAGCAGCGCCACTACAGGGGGCGCTTCTGGAAACACCATATATTTT

d_gene: .
abundance: few
v_gene: TRBV5-1
j_gene: TRBJ2-2
CDR3aa: CASSLAADSRHTGELFF
CDR3nt: TGCGCCAGCAGCTTGGCCGCCGACAGTAGACACACCGGGGAGCTGTTTTTT

d_gene: .
abundance: few
v_gene: TRBV5-5
j_gene: TRBJ1-2
CDR3aa: CASSPWGRDYYGYTF
CDR3nt: TGTGCCAGCAGCCCCTGGGGCAGGGACTACTATGGCTACACCTTC